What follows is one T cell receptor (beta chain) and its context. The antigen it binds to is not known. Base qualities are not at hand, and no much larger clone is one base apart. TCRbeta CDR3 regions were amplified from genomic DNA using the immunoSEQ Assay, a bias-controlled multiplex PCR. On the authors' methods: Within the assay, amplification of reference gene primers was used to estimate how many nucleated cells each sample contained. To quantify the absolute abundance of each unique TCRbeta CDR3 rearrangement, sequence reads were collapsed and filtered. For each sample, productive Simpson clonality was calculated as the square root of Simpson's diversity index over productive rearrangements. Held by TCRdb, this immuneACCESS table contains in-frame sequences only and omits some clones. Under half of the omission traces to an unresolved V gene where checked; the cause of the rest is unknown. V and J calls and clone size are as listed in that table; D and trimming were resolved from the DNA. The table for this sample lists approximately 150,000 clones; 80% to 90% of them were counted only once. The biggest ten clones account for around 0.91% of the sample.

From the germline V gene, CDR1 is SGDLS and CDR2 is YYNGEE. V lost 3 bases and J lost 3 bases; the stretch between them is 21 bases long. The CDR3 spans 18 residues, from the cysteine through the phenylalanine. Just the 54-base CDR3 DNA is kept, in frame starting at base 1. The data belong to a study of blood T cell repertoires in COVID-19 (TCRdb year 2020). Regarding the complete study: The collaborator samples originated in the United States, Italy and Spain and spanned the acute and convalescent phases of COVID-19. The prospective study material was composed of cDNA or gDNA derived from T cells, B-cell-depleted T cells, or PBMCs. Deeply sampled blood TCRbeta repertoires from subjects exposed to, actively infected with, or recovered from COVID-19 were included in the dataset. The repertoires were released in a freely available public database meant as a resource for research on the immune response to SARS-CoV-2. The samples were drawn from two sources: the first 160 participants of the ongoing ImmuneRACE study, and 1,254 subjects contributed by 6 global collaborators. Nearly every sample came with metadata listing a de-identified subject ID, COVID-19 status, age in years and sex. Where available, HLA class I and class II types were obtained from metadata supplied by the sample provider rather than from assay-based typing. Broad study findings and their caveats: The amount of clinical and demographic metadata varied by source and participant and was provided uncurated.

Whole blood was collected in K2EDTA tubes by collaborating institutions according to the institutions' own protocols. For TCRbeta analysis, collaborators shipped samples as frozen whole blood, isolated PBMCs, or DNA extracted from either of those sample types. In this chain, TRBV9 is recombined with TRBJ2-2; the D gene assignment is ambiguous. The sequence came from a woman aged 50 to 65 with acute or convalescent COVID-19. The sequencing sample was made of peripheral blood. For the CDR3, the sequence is CASSAFQRPRAHTGELFF. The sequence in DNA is TGTGCCAGCAGCGCCTTCCAAAGGCCCCGAGCGCACACCGGGGAGCTGTTTTTT.